This T cell receptor beta chain derives from a study of vaccination effects on CD4 cells after COVID-19. The table came from immunoSEQ multiplex PCR; TCRdb's copy has only in-frame clones and leaves some out. The sample includes fewer than 25,000 clones, around 68% of them seen just once. Concerning this clone: The antigen is undetermined.

Peptide-pool stimulation followed by sequencing identified expanded antigen-specific CD4+ clonotypes in the ViraFEST assay. CD4+ T cell isolation took place after 10 days of culture. Neither prior SARS-CoV-2 infection nor positive nucleocapsid antibodies were present in the vaccine recipients. The TCR originated in a human donor who received a COVID-19 vaccine. This material consisted of CD4+ T cells from PBMCs cultured with HCoV-NL63 spike peptides, taken before COVID-19 vaccination.

In DNA, the CDR3 is TGCGCCAGCAGTGAGGGACTAGCGGGGACCGGGGAGCTGTTTTTT. Translating gives CASSEGLAGTGELFF. The chain is built from TRBV10-1 and TRBJ2-2; 12 bases fit TRBD2. Trimming removed 2 bases from V and 5 bases from J; junction bases left unmatched: 0. The CDR3 has 15 residues. The germline gives CDR1 WNHNN, CDR2 SYGVQD (reference sequence).